This is a list of T cell receptor beta chains from one sample in a study of shared clonotypes between healthy human individuals. The method was immunoSEQ multiplex PCR; TCRdb's version includes in-frame clones alone and lacks a portion of them. The sample lists about 700,000 clones; roughly nine tenths were seen once. The specimen was naive CD8+ T cells sorted from blood. These TCRs come from a man aged 25 to 40 in good health. The conserved cysteine and the conserved F or W are not part of the CDR3 here. Each record gives: V gene, J gene, CDR3 protein.

TRBV13	TRBJ2-1	ASSLGSAGGYNEQF
TRBV7-9	TRBJ2-2	ASSWLAGGPDTGELF
TRBV4-3	TRBJ2-7	ASSQLTVTSGINEQY
TRBV7-9	TRBJ2-3	ASIDLQGAGDTQY
TRBV4-3	TRBJ1-1	ASSPSTGPGGAF
TRBV10-2	TRBJ2-1	ASGTSGDLVEQF
TRBV18	TRBJ1-2	ASSPPRGIHGYT
TRBV7-9	TRBJ2-7	ASSPLTGTSSYEQY
TRBV28	TRBJ2-7	ASMTPSGRGDYEQY
TRBV18	TRBJ1-4	ASSGEKLF
TRBV6-1	TRBJ2-7	ASSEAHRPAVHYEQY
TRBV5-6	TRBJ1-5	ASSASRTATSNQPQH
TRBV7-9	TRBJ1-2	ASSLDDRCYT
TRBV14	TRBJ2-1	ASSQGSFIDFYNEQF
TRBV6-1	TRBJ1-2	ASSLDPDFYGYT
TRBV7-6	TRBJ2-7	ASSLEGQGYYEQY
TRBV7-8	TRBJ2-3	ASSSQTSYTDTQY
TRBV29-1	TRBJ1-2	SVPGQNYGYT
TRBV7-2	TRBJ2-1	ASSLAPSSYNEQF
TRBV13	TRBJ2-7	ASGSMTGGDYEQY
TRBV4-1	TRBJ2-1	ASSPGNIYNEQF
TRBV6-5	TRBJ1-2	ASGDRAFNGYT
TRBV9	TRBJ2-1	ASSVGEGCEQF
TRBV19	TRBJ1-5	ASTIGGGAQPQH
TRBV28	TRBJ2-3	ASSTGTSGFHIDTQY